This T cell receptor beta chain was obtained from a study of cytomegalovirus exposure and HLA in healthy donors. Study findings and constraints: The authors listed 150 to 200 TCR beta chains as cytomegalovirus-associated.

About this clone itself: The antigen is not known.

The study drew the donors from its approximately 120-subject validation cohort, separate from the approximately 700-subject first cohort. Germline assignment: CDR1 SEHNR and CDR2 FQNEAQ (reference sequence). The CDR3 covers 16 residues. V was clipped by 6 bases and J by 5 bases; unmatched bases: 11. Sequencing used immunoSEQ multiplex PCR; TCRdb keeps in-frame clones, though not all of them. Of 80,000 to 100,000 clones in the sample, approximately 91% were seen once. Sequencing was carried out using PBMCs. V and J are TRBV7-9 and TRBJ1-4, with TRBD1 matching 8 bases. The TCR was taken from a man aged 30-40 years in good health and CMV-seronegative. The CDR3 loop is CASSSTGQGRNEKLFF. CDR3 nucleotide sequence: TGTGCCAGCAGTTCGACAGGACAGGGACGAAATGAAAAACTGTTTTTT. The entire variable domain, with the rest obtained from reference TRBV7-9 and TRBJ1-4, is as follows: DTGVSQNPRHKITKRGQNVTFRCDPISEHNRLYWYRQTLGQGPEFLTYFQNEAQLEKSRLLSDRFSAERPKGSFSTLEIQRTEQGDSAMYLCASSSTGQGRNEKLFFGSGTQLSVL.